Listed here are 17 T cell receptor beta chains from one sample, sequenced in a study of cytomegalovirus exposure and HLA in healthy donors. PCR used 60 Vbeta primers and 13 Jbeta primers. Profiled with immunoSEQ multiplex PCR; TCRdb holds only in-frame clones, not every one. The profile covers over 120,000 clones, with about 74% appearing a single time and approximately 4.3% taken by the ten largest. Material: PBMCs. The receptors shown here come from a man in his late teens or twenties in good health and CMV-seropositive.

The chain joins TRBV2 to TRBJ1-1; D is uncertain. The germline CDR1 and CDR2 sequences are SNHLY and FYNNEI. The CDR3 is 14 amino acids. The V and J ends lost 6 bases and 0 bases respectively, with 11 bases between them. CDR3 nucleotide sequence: TGTGCCAGCAGCTACAGCACATTGAACACTGAAGCTTTCTTT. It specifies CASSYSTLNTEAFF.

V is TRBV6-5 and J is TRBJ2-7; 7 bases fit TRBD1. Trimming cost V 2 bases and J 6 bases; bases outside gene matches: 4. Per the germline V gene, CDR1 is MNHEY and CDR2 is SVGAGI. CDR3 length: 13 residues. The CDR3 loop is CASSYGAGGEQYF. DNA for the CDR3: TGTGCCAGCAGTTACGGCGCAGGGGGCGAGCAGTACTTC.

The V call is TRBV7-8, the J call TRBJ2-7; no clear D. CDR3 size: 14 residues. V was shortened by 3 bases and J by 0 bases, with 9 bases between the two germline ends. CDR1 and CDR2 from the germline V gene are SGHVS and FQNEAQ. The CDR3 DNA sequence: TGTGCCAGCAGCTTCCGTGACATCTCCTACGAGCAGTACTTC. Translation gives CASSFRDISYEQYF.

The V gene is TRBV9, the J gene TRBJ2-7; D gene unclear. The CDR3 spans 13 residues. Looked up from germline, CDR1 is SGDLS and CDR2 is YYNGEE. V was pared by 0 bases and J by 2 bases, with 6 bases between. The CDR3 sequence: CASSVGRTYEQYF. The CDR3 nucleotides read TGTGCCAGCAGCGTAGGTAGAACCTACGAGCAGTACTTC.

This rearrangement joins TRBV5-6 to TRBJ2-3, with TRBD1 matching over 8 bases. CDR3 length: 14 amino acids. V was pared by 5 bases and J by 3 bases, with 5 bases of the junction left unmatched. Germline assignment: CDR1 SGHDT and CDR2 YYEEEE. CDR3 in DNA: TGTGCCAGCAGGCGGACAGGGCGGACAGATACGCAGTATTTT. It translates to CASRRTGRTDTQYF.

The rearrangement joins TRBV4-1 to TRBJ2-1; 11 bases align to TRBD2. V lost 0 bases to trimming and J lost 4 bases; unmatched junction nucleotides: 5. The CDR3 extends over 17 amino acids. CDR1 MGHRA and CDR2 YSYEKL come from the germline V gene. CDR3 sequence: CASSQDLAGGLYNEQFF. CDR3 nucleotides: TGCGCCAGCAGCCAAGATCTAGCGGGGGGCCTATACAATGAGCAGTTCTTC.

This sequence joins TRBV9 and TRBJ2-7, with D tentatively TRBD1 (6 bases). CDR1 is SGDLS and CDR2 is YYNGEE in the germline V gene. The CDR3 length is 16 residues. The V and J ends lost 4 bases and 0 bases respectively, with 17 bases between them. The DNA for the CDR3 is TGTGCCAGCAGCCCTTCGGGGCAGGGGAGCTCCTACGAGCAGTACTTC. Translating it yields CASSPSGQGSSYEQYF.

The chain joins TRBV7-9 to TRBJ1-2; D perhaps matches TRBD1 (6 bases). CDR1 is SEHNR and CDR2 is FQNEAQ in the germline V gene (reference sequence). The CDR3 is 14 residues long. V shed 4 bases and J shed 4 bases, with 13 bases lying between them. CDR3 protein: CASSSRTVTYGYTF. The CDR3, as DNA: TGTGCCAGCAGCTCCAGGACAGTAACCTATGGCTACACCTTC.

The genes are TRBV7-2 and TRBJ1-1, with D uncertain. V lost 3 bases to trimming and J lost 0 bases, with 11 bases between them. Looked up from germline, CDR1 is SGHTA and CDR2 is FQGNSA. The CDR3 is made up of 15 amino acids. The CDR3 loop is CASSFLGALNTEAFF. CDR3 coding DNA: TGTGCCAGCAGCTTCCTCGGAGCCCTGAACACTGAAGCTTTCTTT.

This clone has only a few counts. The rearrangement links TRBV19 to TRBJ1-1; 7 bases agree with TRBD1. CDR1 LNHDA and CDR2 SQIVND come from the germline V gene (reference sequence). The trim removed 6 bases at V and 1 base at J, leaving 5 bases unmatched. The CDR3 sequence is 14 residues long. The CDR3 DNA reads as TGTGCCAGTAGGGGCAGGGGGGCGAACACTGAAGCTTTCTTT. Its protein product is CASRGRGANTEAFF. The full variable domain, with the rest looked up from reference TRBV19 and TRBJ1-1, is DGGITQSPKYLFRKEGQNVTLSCEQNLNHDAMYWYRQDPGQGLRLIYYSQIVNDFQKGDIAEGYSVSREKKESFPLTVTSAQKNPTAFYLCASRGRGANTEAFFGQGTRLTVV.

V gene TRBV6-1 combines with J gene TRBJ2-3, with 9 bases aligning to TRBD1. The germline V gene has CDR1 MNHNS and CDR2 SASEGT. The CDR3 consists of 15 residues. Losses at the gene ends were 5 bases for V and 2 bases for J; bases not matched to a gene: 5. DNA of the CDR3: TGTGCCAGCAGTCCAGGGACAGGGAACACAGATACGCAGTATTTT. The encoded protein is CASSPGTGNTDTQYF.

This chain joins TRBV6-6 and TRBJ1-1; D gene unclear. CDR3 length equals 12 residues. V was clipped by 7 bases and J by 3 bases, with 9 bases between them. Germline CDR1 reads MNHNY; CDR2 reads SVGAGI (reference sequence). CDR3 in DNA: TGTGCCAGCACCACTCGGGACACTGAAGCTTTCTTT. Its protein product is CASTTRDTEAFF.

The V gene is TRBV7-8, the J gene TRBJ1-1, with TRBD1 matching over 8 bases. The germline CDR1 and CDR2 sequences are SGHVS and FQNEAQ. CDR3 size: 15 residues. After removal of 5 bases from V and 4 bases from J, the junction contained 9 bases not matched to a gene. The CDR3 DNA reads TGTGCCAGCAGCGCAGGACAGGGTCGGATCACTGAAGCTTTCTTT. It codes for CASSAGQGRITEAFF.

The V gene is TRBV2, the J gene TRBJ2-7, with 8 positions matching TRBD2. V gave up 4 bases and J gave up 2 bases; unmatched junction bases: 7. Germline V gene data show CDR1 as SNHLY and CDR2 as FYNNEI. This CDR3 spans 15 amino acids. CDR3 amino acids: CASSASAGAPYEQYF. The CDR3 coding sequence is TGTGCCAGCAGTGCGTCAGCGGGGGCCCCCTACGAGCAGTACTTC.

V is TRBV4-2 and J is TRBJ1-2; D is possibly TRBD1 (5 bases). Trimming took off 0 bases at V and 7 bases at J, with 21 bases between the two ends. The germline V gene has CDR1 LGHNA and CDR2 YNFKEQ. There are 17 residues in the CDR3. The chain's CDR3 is CASSQDEVAGYDAGYTF. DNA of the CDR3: TGTGCCAGCAGCCAAGATGAGGTTGCAGGGTATGATGCTGGCTACACCTTC.

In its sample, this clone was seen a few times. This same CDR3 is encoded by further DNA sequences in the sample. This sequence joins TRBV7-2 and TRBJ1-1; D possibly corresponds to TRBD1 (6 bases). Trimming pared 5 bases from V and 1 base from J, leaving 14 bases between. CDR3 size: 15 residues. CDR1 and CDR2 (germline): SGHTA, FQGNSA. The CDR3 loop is CASSLLGAGNTEAFF. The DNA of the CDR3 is TGTGCCAGCAGCCTACTGGGGGCAGGGAACACTGAAGCTTTCTTT. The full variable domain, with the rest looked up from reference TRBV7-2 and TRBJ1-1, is GAGVSQSPSNKVTEKGKDVELRCDPISGHTALYWYRQSLGQGLEFLIYFQGNSAPDKSGLPSDRFSAERTGGSVSTLTIQRTQQEDSAVYLCASSLLGAGNTEAFFGQGTRLTVV.

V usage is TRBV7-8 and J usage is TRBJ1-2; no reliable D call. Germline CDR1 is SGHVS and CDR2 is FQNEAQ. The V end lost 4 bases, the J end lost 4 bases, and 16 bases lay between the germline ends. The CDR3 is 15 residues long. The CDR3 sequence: CASSSTAQTSYGYTF. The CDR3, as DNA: TGTGCCAGCAGCTCGACGGCGCAGACATCCTATGGCTACACCTTC.